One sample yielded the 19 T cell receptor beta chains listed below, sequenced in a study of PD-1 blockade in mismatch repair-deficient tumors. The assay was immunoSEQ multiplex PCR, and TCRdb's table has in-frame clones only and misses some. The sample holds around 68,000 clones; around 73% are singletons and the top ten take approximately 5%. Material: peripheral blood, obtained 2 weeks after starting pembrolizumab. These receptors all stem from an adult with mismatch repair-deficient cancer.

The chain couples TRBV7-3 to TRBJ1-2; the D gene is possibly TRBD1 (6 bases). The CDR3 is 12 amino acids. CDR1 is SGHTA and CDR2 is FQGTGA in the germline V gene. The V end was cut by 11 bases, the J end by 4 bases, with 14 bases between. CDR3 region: CAQPGGLYGYTF. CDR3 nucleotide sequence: TGTGCCCAACCCGGGGGCCTCTATGGCTACACCTTC.

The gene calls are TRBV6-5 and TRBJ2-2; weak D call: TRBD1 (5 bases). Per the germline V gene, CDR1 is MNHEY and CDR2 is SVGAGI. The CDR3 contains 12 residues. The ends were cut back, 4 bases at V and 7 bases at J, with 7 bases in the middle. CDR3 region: CASSSGYGELFF. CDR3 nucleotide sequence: TGTGCCAGCAGTTCAGGGTACGGGGAGCTGTTTTTT.

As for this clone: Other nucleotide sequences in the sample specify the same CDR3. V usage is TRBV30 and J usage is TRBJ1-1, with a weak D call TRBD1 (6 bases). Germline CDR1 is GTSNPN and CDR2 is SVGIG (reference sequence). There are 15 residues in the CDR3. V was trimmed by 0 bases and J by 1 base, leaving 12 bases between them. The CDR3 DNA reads TGTGCCTGGAGTGTAGGGGTCAGGGGGAACACTGAAGCTTTCTTT. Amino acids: CAWSVGVRGNTEAFF.

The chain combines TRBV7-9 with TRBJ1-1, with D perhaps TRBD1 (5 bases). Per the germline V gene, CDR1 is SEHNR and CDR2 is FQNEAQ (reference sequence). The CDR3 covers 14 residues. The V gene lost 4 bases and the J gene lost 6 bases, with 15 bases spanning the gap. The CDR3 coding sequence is TGTGCCAGCAGCTGGGCGTCAGGGAATCCTGAAGCTTTCTTT. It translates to CASSWASGNPEAFF.

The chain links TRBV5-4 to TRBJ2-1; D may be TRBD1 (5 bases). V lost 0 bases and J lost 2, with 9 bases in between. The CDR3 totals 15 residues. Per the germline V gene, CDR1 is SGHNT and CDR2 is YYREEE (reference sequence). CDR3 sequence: CASSLDRQTYNEQFF. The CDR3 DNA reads TGTGCCAGCAGCTTGGACAGGCAAACCTACAATGAGCAGTTCTTC.

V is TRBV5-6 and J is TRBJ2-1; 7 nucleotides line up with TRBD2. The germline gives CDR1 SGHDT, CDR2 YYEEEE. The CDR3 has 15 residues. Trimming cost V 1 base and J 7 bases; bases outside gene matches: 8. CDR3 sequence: CASSLRAGYGNEQFF. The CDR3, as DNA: TGTGCCAGCAGCTTGCGAGCGGGATATGGTAATGAGCAGTTCTTC.

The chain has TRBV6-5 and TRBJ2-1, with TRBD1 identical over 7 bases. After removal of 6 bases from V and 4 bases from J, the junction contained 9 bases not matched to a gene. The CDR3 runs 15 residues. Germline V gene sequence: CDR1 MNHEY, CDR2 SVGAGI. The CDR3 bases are TGTGCCAGCAGCTCCGCGGACAGGAGATACAATGAGCAGTTCTTC. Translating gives CASSSADRRYNEQFF.

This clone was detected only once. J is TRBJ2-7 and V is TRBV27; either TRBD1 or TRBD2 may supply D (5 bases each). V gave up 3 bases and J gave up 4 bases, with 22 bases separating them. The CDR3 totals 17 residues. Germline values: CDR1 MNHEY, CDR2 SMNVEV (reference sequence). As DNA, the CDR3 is TGTGCCAGCAGTTTCAGATTAGTAGGAGAGGGGATTTACGAGCAGTACTTC. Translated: CASSFRLVGEGIYEQYF.

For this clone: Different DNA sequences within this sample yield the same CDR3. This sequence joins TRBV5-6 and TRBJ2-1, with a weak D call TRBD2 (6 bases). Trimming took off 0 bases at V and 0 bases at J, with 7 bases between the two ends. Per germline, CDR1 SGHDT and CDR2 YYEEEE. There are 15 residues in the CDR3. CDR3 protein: CASSLVGSSYNEQFF. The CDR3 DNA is TGTGCCAGCAGCTTGGTCGGGAGCTCCTACAATGAGCAGTTCTTC.

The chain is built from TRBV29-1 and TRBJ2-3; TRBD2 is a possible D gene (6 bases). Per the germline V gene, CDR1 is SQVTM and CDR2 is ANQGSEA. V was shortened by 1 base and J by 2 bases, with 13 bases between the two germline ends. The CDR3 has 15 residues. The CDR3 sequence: CSVEGASVYTDTQYF. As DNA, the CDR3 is TGCAGCGTTGAAGGGGCTAGCGTTTACACAGATACGCAGTATTTT.

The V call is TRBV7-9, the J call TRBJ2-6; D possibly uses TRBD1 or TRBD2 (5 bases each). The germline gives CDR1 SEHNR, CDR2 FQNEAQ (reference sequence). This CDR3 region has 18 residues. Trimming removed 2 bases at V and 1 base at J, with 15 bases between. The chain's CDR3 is CASSLLVTGGSGANVLTF. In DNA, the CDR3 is TGTGCCAGCAGCTTATTAGTGACTGGGGGTTCTGGGGCCAACGTCCTGACTTTC.

CDR3 region: CASSLGWGDQPQHF. CDR3 DNA: TGTGCCAGCAGCTTAGGTTGGGGGGATCAGCCCCAGCATTTT. The chain employs TRBV11-2 and TRBJ1-5; possibly TRBD1 for D (5 bases). Trimming took off 1 base at V and 5 bases at J, with 9 bases between the two ends. Germline values: CDR1 SGHAT, CDR2 FQNNGV. The CDR3 length is 14 residues.

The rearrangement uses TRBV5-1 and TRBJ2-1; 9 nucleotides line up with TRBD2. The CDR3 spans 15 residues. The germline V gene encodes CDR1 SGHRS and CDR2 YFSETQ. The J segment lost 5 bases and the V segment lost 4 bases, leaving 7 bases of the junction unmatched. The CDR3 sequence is CASSMFSGRNNEQFF. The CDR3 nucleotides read TGCGCCAGCAGCATGTTTAGCGGGAGAAACAATGAGCAGTTCTTC.

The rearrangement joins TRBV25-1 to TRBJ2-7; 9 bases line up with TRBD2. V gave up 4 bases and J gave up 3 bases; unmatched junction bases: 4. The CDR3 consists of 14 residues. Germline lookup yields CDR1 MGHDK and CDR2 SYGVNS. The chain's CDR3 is CASSVREGLYEQYF. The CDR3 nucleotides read TGTGCCAGCAGTGTGCGGGAGGGCCTCTACGAGCAGTACTTC.

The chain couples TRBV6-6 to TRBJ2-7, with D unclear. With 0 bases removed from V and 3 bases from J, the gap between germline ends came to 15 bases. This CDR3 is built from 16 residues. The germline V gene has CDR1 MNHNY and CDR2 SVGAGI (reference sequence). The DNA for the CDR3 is TGTGCCAGCAGTTACTCGAGTCTCACCTCCTTCTACGAGCAGTACTTC. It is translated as CASSYSSLTSFYEQYF.

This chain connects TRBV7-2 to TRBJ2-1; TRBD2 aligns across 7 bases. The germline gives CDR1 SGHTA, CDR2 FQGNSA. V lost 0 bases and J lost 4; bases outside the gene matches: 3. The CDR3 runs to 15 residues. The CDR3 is CASSLAAGEYNEQFF. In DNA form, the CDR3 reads TGTGCCAGCAGCTTAGCGGCGGGAGAGTACAATGAGCAGTTCTTC.

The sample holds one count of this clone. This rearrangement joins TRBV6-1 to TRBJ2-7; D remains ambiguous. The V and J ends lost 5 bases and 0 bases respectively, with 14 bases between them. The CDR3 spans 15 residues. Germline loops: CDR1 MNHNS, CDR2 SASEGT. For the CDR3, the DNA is TGTGCCAGCAGTACTGTGGCAGGAGCCTCCTACGAGCAGTACTTC. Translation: CASSTVAGASYEQYF.

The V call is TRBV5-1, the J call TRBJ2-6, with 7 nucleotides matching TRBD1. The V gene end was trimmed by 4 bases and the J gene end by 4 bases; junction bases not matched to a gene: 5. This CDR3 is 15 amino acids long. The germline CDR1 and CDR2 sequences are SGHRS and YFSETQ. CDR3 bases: TGCGCCAGCAGCGAGGGGGCAACAGGGGCCAACGTCCTGACTTTC. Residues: CASSEGATGANVLTF.

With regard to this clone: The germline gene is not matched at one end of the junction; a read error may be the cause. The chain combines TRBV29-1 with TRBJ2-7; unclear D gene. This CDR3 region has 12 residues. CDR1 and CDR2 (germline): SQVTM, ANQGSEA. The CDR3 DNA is TGCAGCGTCAAAAGGGCACCTAAGGAGCAGTGCTTC. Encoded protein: CSVKRAPKEQCF.